The following is a TCR beta chain sequence with its context. The antigen is unknown. The observed sequence ends 3 residues before the CDR3 terminus, with the missing tail filled in from the germline J gene. This entry is derived from a study of T cells in women clearing cervical HPV infection. About the study: Donors had HPV16-related CIN3 or worse; 2 had invasive cancer. Blood came at first lesion visit for cases, post-clearance for controls. Controls were women whose single incident HPV16 infection cleared within 12 months without precancer or cancer.

Here immunoSEQ multiplex PCR was the method, and the copy in TCRdb shows in-frame clones only, minus some. This sample's table reports tens of thousands of clones. This CDR3 is built from 16 residues. Germline CDR1 KGHSH, CDR2 LQKENI. Trimming removed 2 bases from V and 1 base from J, with 14 bases in between. General study findings and limits: CIN3+ cases had significantly higher TCR richness than controls; evenness did not differ.

The J gene is TRBJ1-1, the V gene TRBV18, with a weak D call TRBD1 (6 bases). The sequence was collected from a woman aged 18 to 75 with a cervical HPV16 infection that either progressed to CIN3+ or cleared (not recorded which). Sample: blood buffy coat. CDR3 region: CASSPSPGQTNTEAFF. The sequenced CDR3 bases are TGTGCCAGCTCACCAAGCCCTGGACAGACGAACACTGAA. Drawing the rest from reference TRBV18 and TRBJ1-1, the complete variable domain is NAGVMQNPRHLVRRRGQEARLRCSPMKGHSHVYWYRQLPEEGLKFMVYLQKENIIDESGMPKERFSAEFPKEGPSILRIQQVVRGDSAAYFCASSPSPGQTNTEAFFGQGTRLTVV.